A selection of T cell receptor beta chains follows, all from one sample in a study of blood T cell repertoires in COVID-19. Clones were read by immunoSEQ multiplex PCR, and TCRdb kept only the in-frame ones, dropping some. Of 100,000 to 120,000 clones listed, about four fifths are singletons. The sample taken for sequencing was peripheral blood. These receptor sequences come from an older woman with acute or convalescent COVID-19. The CDR3 runs from the conserved cysteine through the conserved F or W. D genes are given only for firm matches. Expanded clones are given a class, and other clones once, few, many or no size at all.

cdr3_length j_call d_call clone_size v_call cdr3_aa cdr3_nt
14 TRBJ1-4 - - TRBV18 CASSPLRANEKLFF TGTGCCAGCTCACCACTACGGGCTAATGAAAAACTGTTTTTT
12 TRBJ1-5 - - TRBV2 CASRGFDQPQHF TGTGCCAGCAGGGGCTTCGATCAGCCCCAGCATTTT
19 TRBJ2-7 TRBD1 - TRBV20-1 CSASSPGTGAEGRSYEQYF TGCAGTGCTAGTAGTCCCGGGACAGGGGCGGAGGGTAGATCCTACGAGCAGTACTTC
11 TRBJ1-1 - - TRBV2 CASSDRGEAFF TGTGCCAGCAGTGACAGGGGTGAAGCTTTCTTT
13 TRBJ1-2 - - TRBV19 CASRLGGWNGYTF TGTGCCAGCCGCCTTGGGGGGTGGAATGGCTACACCTTC
14 TRBJ2-7 - few TRBV5-1 CASTNGGRAWEQYF TGCGCCAGCACCAATGGCGGCAGGGCCTGGGAGCAGTACTTC
16 TRBJ1-5 - - TRBV28 CASSLATGRFNQPQHF TGTGCCAGCAGTTTAGCAACAGGGAGATTCAATCAGCCCCAGCATTTT
15 TRBJ2-3 - - TRBV11-2 CASSLVGSYTDTQYF TGTGCCAGCAGCTTAGTTGGCAGTTACACAGATACGCAGTATTTT
15 TRBJ2-5 - - TRBV6-2/TRBV6-3 CASSYVVDGPGTQYF TGTGCCAGCAGTTACGTCGTGGACGGCCCGGGAACCCAGTACTTC
14 TRBJ1-3 - - TRBV7-9 CASSLGDRRNTIYF TGTGCCAGCAGCTTAGGCGACAGGAGAAACACCATATATTTT
12 TRBJ1-3 - - TRBV30 CAWRLLPDTIYF TGTGCCTGGAGACTACTTCCGGACACCATATATTTT
13 TRBJ2-1 TRBD2 few TRBV10-2 CASSGERGAPQFF TGCGCCAGCAGTGGCGAGCGGGGGGCCCCGCAGTTCTTC
16 TRBJ1-2 - - TRBV5-4 CASSLVGGTANYGYTF TGTGCCAGCAGCTTGGTAGGTGGAACAGCTAACTATGGCTACACCTTC
15 TRBJ2-5 - once TRBV19 CASSMVQGGGETQYF TGTGCCAGTAGTATGGTACAGGGGGGAGGGGAGACCCAGTACTTC
16 TRBJ2-3 TRBD2 once TRBV5-4 CASSFLTLAGKDTQYF TGTGCCAGCAGCTTTCTCACACTAGCGGGGAAAGATACGCAGTATTTT
13 TRBJ1-5 - - TRBV9 CASSRGSNQPQHF TGTGCCAGCAGCCGGGGAAGCAATCAGCCCCAGCATTTT